The 13 T cell receptor beta chains listed next were all sequenced from one sample in a study of blood T cell repertoires in COVID-19. The assay was immunoSEQ multiplex PCR, and TCRdb's table has in-frame clones only and misses some. The sample lists 200,000 to 250,000 clones; approximately 90% were seen once. Specimen: peripheral blood. The receptor source for this set is a woman aged 45-60 years with COVID-19, enrolled during active disease.

The chain joins TRBV4-3 to TRBJ1-2, with a possible D match to TRBD1 (6 bases). Germline CDR1 LGHNA, CDR2 YSLEER. Trimming left V 2 bases short and J 6 bases short, with 16 bases between. The CDR3 has 15 residues. CDR3 amino acids: CASSQSNRVAHGYTF. CDR3 bases: TGCGCCAGCAGCCAATCGAACAGGGTCGCGCATGGCTACACCTTC.

V and J are TRBV9 and TRBJ2-7, with D possibly matching TRBD2 (6 bases). Germline V CDR1 and CDR2: SGDLS, YYNGEE. V was shortened by 0 bases and J by 7 bases, with 11 bases between the two germline ends. CDR3 size: 13 residues. In DNA form, the CDR3 reads TGTGCCAGCAGCGTAGGAGACAGCGGGGAGCAGTACTTC. It codes for CASSVGDSGEQYF.

This chain connects TRBV4-1 to TRBJ2-7; maybe TRBD2 (6 bases). Per germline, CDR1 MGHRA and CDR2 YSYEKL. This CDR3 contains 15 residues. Trimming pared 3 bases from V and 5 bases from J, leaving 17 bases between. CDR3 DNA: TGCGCCAGCAGCCAGATACGGGACGCGGGACACGAGCAGTACTTC. This translates into CASSQIRDAGHEQYF.

This sequence joins TRBV5-1 and TRBJ2-5; D is ambiguous. Per the germline V gene, CDR1 is SGHRS and CDR2 is YFSETQ. CDR3 length equals 15 residues. V shed 1 base and J shed 1 base, with 11 bases lying between them. In DNA, the CDR3 is TGCGCCAGCAGCTTGAGTCCAGGCACCCAAGAGACCCAGTACTTC. Translating gives CASSLSPGTQETQYF.

The genes are TRBV10-3 and TRBJ1-6; maybe TRBD1 (5 bases). V dropped 4 bases and J dropped 6 bases, with 19 bases sitting between them. This CDR3 contains 17 residues. Per the germline V gene, CDR1 is ENHRY and CDR2 is SYGVKD. CDR3 DNA sequence: TGTGCCATCAGTGGGAGTCAGGGCGGTGGTTTTAATTCACCCCTCCACTTT. Translated: CAISGSQGGGFNSPLHF.

The V and J genes are TRBV6-2 or TRBV6-3 and TRBJ1-2; the D gene is possibly TRBD1 (5 bases). The CDR3 contains 16 residues. Germline lookup yields CDR1 MNHEY and CDR2 SVGEGT. The V and J ends lost 0 bases and 1 base respectively, with 12 bases between them. CDR3 region: CASSYSEGIFNYGYTF. Here the CDR3 DNA reads TGTGCCAGCAGTTACTCGGAGGGGATCTTTAACTATGGCTACACCTTC.

J is TRBJ2-2 and V is TRBV11-3; D unclear. The CDR3 loop spans 14 amino acids. Trimming removed 2 bases from V and 6 bases from J, with 10 bases in between. Germline V CDR1 and CDR2: SGHNT, YENEEA. The CDR3 protein is CASSLNSLAGELFF. The CDR3 DNA sequence: TGTGCCAGCAGCTTAAACAGTCTGGCCGGGGAGCTGTTTTTT.

V is TRBV19 and J is TRBJ1-2, with 9 bases aligning to TRBD1. The CDR3 totals 11 residues. Germline assignment: CDR1 LNHDA and CDR2 SQIVND (reference sequence). V trimming: 8 bases; J trimming: 8 bases; junction bases outside the gene matches: 3. CDR3 nucleotides: TGTGCCAGTGGGACAGGGCTGGGCTACACCTTC. It encodes CASGTGLGYTF.

The J gene is TRBJ1-2, the V gene TRBV7-9; D unresolved. The V gene's germline CDR1 is SEHNR and CDR2 FQNEAQ (reference sequence). The CDR3 is 11 amino acids. The V gene lost 8 bases and the J gene lost 3 bases, with 7 bases spanning the gap. Here the CDR3 reads CASGRYYGYTF. The CDR3 nucleotides read TGTGCCAGCGGCAGGTACTATGGCTACACCTTC.

This clone came up a few times. The genes are TRBV9 and TRBJ1-1; TRBD1 matches 8 bases. The V and J ends lost 3 bases and 1 base, in that order; junction bases with no gene match: 8. Germline CDR1 reads SGDLS; CDR2 reads YYNGEE. There are 16 residues in the CDR3. DNA of the CDR3: TGTGCCAGCAGCGCCACTCGTGGGACAGGGAACACTGAAGCTTTCTTT. This sequence encodes CASSATRGTGNTEAFF.

The chain links TRBV5-1 to TRBJ1-4; D remains ambiguous. Germline assignment: CDR1 SGHRS and CDR2 YFSETQ. The V end lost 1 base, the J end lost 0 bases, and 4 bases lay between the germline ends. This CDR3 contains 14 residues. The CDR3 region is CASSLIATNEKLFF. CDR3 nucleotides: TGCGCCAGCAGCTTGATCGCAACTAATGAAAAACTGTTTTTT. The entire variable domain, with the rest obtained from reference TRBV5-1 and TRBJ1-4, is as follows: KAGVTQTPRYLIKTRGQQVTLSCSPISGHRSVSWYQQTPGQGLQFLFEYFSETQRNKGNFPGRFSGRQFSNSRSEMNVSTLELGDSALYLCASSLIATNEKLFFGSGTQLSVL.

V is TRBV18 and J is TRBJ1-2; TRBD1 matches 10 bases. CDR3 length equals 16 residues. Germline CDR1 KGHSH, CDR2 LQKENI. Trimming removed 3 bases from V and 4 bases from J; junction bases left unmatched: 8. The CDR3 nucleotides are TGTGCCAGCTCACCGGGACAGGGGAAAGCCAGCTATGGCTACACCTTC. Its protein product is CASSPGQGKASYGYTF.

The CDR3: CASSWGTATEKLFF. DNA for the CDR3: TGCGCCAGCAGCTGGGGGACAGCCACTGAAAAACTGTTTTTT. The gene calls are TRBV5-1 and TRBJ1-4; 7 bases are a match to TRBD1. V was pared by 3 bases and J by 7 bases, with 6 bases of the junction left unmatched. CDR1 SGHRS and CDR2 YFSETQ come from the germline V gene. This CDR3 is 14 amino acids long.